This entry concerns a single T cell receptor beta chain. Its antigen is not yet known. No much larger clonotype is one base removed from it; base qualities were not supplied. The sample originates from a study of blood T cell repertoires in COVID-19 (dated by TCRdb to between 2020 and 2021). Background on the whole study: Samples covering the acute and convalescent phases of COVID-19 were provided by collaborators in the United States, Italy and Spain. The prospective study material was composed of cDNA or gDNA derived from T cells, B-cell-depleted T cells, or PBMCs. The dataset comprised deeply sampled blood TCRbeta repertoires from subjects exposed to, actively infected with, or recovered from COVID-19. A freely available public database, intended as a resource for researchers studying the immune response to SARS-CoV-2, is where the repertoires were released. Samples came from the ongoing ImmuneRACE study (first 160 participants) plus 1,254 subjects from 6 global collaborators. Nearly every sample came with metadata listing a de-identified subject ID, COVID-19 status, age in years and sex. Where HLA class I and class II types were available, the types were taken from metadata supplied by the sample provider, not from assay-based typing. Overall study outcomes, separate from this receptor: How much clinical and demographic metadata was included differed by source and by participant, and the metadata was provided uncurated.

Inclusive of the bounding cysteine and phenylalanine, the CDR3 is 17 residues long. Only the CDR3 part of the read is kept: 51 bases, read in frame from the first base. CDR1 is given as SGHTS and CDR2 as YDEGEE, both from the germline V gene. The junction shows trimming of 1 base on V and 5 bases on J, and the gene matches do not reach 14 bases of it. The immunoSEQ Assay, a bias-controlled multiplex PCR, was used to amplify TCRbeta CDR3 regions from genomic DNA. In the source study's methods: Within the assay, amplification of reference gene primers was used to estimate how many nucleated cells each sample contained. Sequence reads were collapsed and filtered to measure the absolute abundance of every unique TCRbeta CDR3 rearrangement. For each sample, productive Simpson clonality was calculated as the square root of Simpson's diversity index across productive rearrangements. TCRdb's version of the immuneACCESS table is confined to in-frame rearrangements and falls short of the full clone set. An unresolved V gene accounts for under half of the shortfall where checked; the remainder is of unknown origin. V and J calls and clone size come straight from that table; D and trimming were deduced from the DNA. Within this sample are some 99,000 clones, with 83% of them counted one time only. Of the sample, about 20% falls within the top ten clones.

Collaborating institutions collected whole blood in K2EDTA tubes following their own protocols. For TCRbeta analysis, collaborator samples were shipped as frozen whole blood, as isolated PBMCs, or as DNA extracted from either sample type. This sequence originates from an older woman with acute or convalescent COVID-19. Sequencing input: peripheral blood. In this chain, TRBV5-8 is recombined with TRBJ2-5; 7 of the junction bases match TRBD1. The sequence in DNA is TGTGCCAGCAGCTTGTGGCTGACAGGGCCTGCCTCGGAGACCCAGTACTTC. Its amino acids are CASSLWLTGPASETQYF.